This T cell receptor (beta chain) was observed in a study of shared clonotypes between healthy human individuals. Some clones are missing from TCRdb's copy, which holds only in-frame ones; the method was immunoSEQ multiplex PCR. The data contain some 1 million clones, around 75% of them singletons. The CDR3 loop spans 18 amino acids. Germline loops: CDR1 SGHRS, CDR2 YFSETQ. V dropped 0 bases and J dropped 0 bases, with 16 bases sitting between them. The V gene is TRBV5-1, the J gene TRBJ1-3; TRBD1 is a possible D gene (6 bases). The source is a man aged 18-30 years in good health. The sample consisted of memory CD4+ T cells sorted from blood. Subset here: CD45RA-negative fraction. CDR3 DNA sequence: TGCGCCAGCAGCTTGGGGCCCGTGGGGGCCTCCTCTGGAAACACCATATATTTT. It specifies CASSLGPVGASSGNTIYF.